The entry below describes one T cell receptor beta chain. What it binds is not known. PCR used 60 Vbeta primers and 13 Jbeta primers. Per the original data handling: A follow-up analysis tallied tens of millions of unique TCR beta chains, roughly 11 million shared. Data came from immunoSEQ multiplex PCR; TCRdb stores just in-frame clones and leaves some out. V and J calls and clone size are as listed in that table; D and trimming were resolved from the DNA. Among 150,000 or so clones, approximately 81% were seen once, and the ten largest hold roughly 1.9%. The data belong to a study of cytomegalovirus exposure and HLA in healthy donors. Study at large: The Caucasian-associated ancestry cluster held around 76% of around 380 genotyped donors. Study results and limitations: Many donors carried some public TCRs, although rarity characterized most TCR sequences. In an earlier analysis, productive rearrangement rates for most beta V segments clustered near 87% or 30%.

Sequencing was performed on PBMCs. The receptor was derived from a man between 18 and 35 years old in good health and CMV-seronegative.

CDR3 region: CASSQGGQGRLSSGNTIYF. The CDR3 region has the DNA TGCGCCAGCAGCCAAGGGGGACAGGGAAGGTTGAGCTCTGGAAACACCATATATTTT. The chain carries TRBV4-3 and TRBJ1-3; 9 positions match TRBD1. CDR1 and CDR2 from the germline V gene are LGHNA and YSLEER. J gave up 0 bases and V 1 base, and 10 bases lay outside the gene matches. The CDR3 is 19 residues long.